This T cell receptor beta chain was sequenced in a study of T-cell memory formation after mild COVID-19. V shed 1 base and J 2 bases; nucleotides not matched to a gene: 3. CDR1 is LNHNV, CDR2 YYDKDF, per germline (reference sequence). The length of the CDR3 is 15 residues. TCRdb processed the 5' RACE reads anew with MiXCR; each CDR3 protein has one entry. The sample carries hundreds of thousands of distinct CDR3 sequences, roughly 18% recorded once. This clonotype was seen more than once but under ten times. The antigen is undetermined. Regarding the study as a whole: Clones which contracted sat mainly in CM and EM if CD4+, and in EMRA if CD8+. Pre-infection memory showed some responding clones, and this suggested that cross-reactive memory joined. While clones contracting from day 15 to 85 were balanced between CD4 and CD8, later expanders leaned CD4+.

Sample: PBMCs or a T cell subset sorted from them (not recorded which). The genes are TRBV15 and TRBJ2-5; TRBD2 matches at 8 bases. The sequence was obtained from a man aged 18 to 29 who had mild COVID-19 (a few samples of this study predate the infection). Cell type and time point are not known. The CDR3: CATSRAGGWQETQYF. CDR3 nucleotide sequence: TGTGCCACCAGCAGAGCGGGGGGGTGGCAAGAGACCCAGTACTTC.